This TCR beta chain was captured by sequencing in a study of cytomegalovirus exposure and HLA in healthy donors. Vbeta (60) and Jbeta (13) primers were used in the PCR. Libraries were prepared by immunoSEQ multiplex PCR; TCRdb keeps only in-frame clonotypes and omits some of them. The sample gives 120,000 to 150,000 clones, 79% of which show up once; around 3.1% is in the top ten. This CDR3 region has 17 residues. CDR1 is SGHAT, CDR2 FQDESV, per germline (reference sequence). The source is a female donor in good health and CMV-seronegative. The specimen sequenced was PBMCs. This chain connects TRBV11-1 to TRBJ2-5; 11 positions agree with TRBD1. The end of the DNA is better explained by TRBJ2-7, so the J call may be wrong. CDR3 DNA: TGTGCCAGCAGCTTAGCGGCCGGGACAGGGGGTTCGAACGAGCAGTACTTC. Residues: CASSLAAGTGGSNEQYF.